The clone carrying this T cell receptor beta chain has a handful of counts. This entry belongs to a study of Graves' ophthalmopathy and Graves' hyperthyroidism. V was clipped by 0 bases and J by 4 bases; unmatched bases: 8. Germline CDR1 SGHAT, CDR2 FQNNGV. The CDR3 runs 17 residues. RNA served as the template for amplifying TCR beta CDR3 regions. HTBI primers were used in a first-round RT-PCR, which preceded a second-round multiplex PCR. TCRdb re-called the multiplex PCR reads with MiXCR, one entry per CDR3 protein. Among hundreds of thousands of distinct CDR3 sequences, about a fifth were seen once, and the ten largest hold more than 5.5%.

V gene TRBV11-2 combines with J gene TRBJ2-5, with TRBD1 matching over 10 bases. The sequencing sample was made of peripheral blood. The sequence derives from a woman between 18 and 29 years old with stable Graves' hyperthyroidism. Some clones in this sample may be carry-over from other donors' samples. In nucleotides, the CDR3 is TGTGCCAGCAGCTTAGACGGGACAGGGGAGGAGGGAGAGACCCAGTACTTC. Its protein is CASSLDGTGEEGETQYF.